This T cell receptor (beta chain) came from a study of CXCR3-negative and CXCR3-positive naive CD8 T cells (dated by TCRdb to between 2017 and 2020). Broadly, across the study: In total, approximately 130 million TRB reads were obtained, or roughly 1.5 +/- 0.3 million reads per library. The diversity and physicochemical repertoire analyses included ten to eleven donors pooled from two independent experiments. For the TRBV-TRBJ cluster analysis, the naive subsets came from 5 donors, while the memory cells came from 3 donors.

Results the study describes overall, beyond this receptor: Both naive subsets had comparably high repertoire diversity, while memory CD8+ T cells had much lower repertoire diversity. TRB CDR3s from CXCR3-positive naive cells showed higher hydrophobicity (lower Kidera factor 4), lower energy, and higher strength and volume indices than CXCR3-negative naive cells. Because surface CD5, which is linked to self-reactivity in mice, was comparable between the naive subsets, TCR interaction strength was also inferred from the physicochemical properties of TRB CDR3s. Because CXCR3 expression was partially decreased after cryopreservation, freshly isolated PBMCs were used for most assays. TRBV-TRBJ usage was similar between naive CXCR3-negative and CXCR3-positive cells from the same donor, while memory cells showed distinct patterns.

CDR1 and CDR2, looked up from the germline V gene, are MNHEY and SVGEGT. The CDR3 runs 17 amino acids, cysteine and phenylalanine included. DNA is not on record. In regard to this clonotype: No antigen is known for it.

TCRdb names NextSeq 550 as the instrument used. The Human TCR Profiling Kit (MiLaboratory) was used to make UMI-labeled 5' RACE TRB cDNA libraries. The full amount of extracted RNA was used for cDNA synthesis, and the full amount of resulting cDNA was used for PCR amplification. Libraries were prepared in parallel using an identical number of PCR cycles. The study's processing was this. With a requirement of at least two reads per UMI, MIGEC and MiXCR extracted about 50,000 +/- 10,000 unique UMI-labeled TRB cDNA molecules per library. An average of around 40,000 +/- 10,000 functional in-frame TRB CDR3 nucleotide clonotypes without stop codons was found per library. Diversity metrics, including normalized Shannon-Wiener and Chao1, were computed in VDJtools after downsampling to 5000 UMI-labeled TRB molecules per sample. For the central five CDR3 residues, VDJtools calculated physicochemical properties weighted by clonotype size, namely interaction energy, strength, volume and Kidera factor 4. Once TCRdb had reprocessed the reads, it stored one entry per CDR3 protein sequence and supplied no DNA. The V and J calls come from TCRdb's annotation, not from the publication. This sample's clone table shows fewer than 55,000 distinct CDR3 sequences. The biggest ten clones account for about 1.6% of the sample.

Each CD8+ T cell subset was flow-sorted in triplicate, and 300,000 or so cells per subset were placed directly into RLT lysis buffer. To keep memory contaminants out, a stringent definition of naive CD8+ T cells was applied: CD45RO-CCR7+CD27+CD95-. Using standard density gradient centrifugation, peripheral blood mononuclear cells were isolated from buffy coats. Naive CXCR3-negative and CXCR3-positive CD8+ T cells were flow-sorted on a FACSAria III. Total RNA was extracted from sorted cells using an RNeasy Mini Kit. The chain joins TRBV6-2 or TRBV6-3 to TRBJ2-2; TCRdb's D call of TRBD2 is untestable without DNA. This clonotype was obtained from a human donor in good health. Some clones in this sample may be carry-over from other donors' samples. The sample consisted of naive CXCR3- CD8+ T cells from blood. What this sample's cell subset or site label stands for: CD45RO-CCR7+CD27+CD95- naive CD8+ T cells lacking CXCR3 (TNR3-). CDR3 loop: CASSYSRVAGGSGELFF.